The clone carrying this TCR beta chain came up many times. Its antigen is not known. The sample originates from a study of regulatory T cells in long-lasting Graves disease. Study-level findings and limits: Persistent cases favored TRBV28, TRBJ1-2 and TRBJ2-5.

Both iRepertoire HTBI primers and Arm-PCR of CDR3 regions were used to build the TCR beta libraries. The authors' processing: Sequenced samples collectively carried 62 TRBV and some 15 TRBJ segments. TCRdb used MiXCR to reprocess the multiplex PCR reads, holding one entry per CDR3 protein. The V and J calls were not made by the authors but by TCRdb's processing. The profile shows more than 300,000 distinct CDR3 sequences, about 12% of them singletons. This sample's time point: newly diagnosed GD, antithyroid drugs for less than 3 months. From PBMCs, RNA was extracted and then used to make the TCR library. Trimming pared 5 bases from V and 4 bases from J, leaving 14 bases between. The length of the CDR3 is 14 residues. Germline CDR1 is SEHNR and CDR2 is FQNEAQ (reference sequence). These data were also reused for a study on T cells in Graves' hyperthyroidism and ophthalmopathy. In that study: Diagnostic decisions used clinical symptoms, serum thyroxine and TRAb, thyroid ultrasound and orbital computed tomography. The HTBI primer set served for first-round RT-PCR of the TCR CDR3.

The genes are TRBV7-9 and TRBJ1-2; D gene uncertain. The specimen was peripheral blood mononuclear cells (PBMCs), collected at new diagnosis, from a patient treated with antithyroid drugs. This sequence was found in a woman younger than 30 with Graves disease. The CDR3 loop is CASSPQFSGYGYTF. The CDR3 nucleotides read TGTGCCAGCAGCCCTCAGTTTTCGGGCTATGGCTACACCTTC.